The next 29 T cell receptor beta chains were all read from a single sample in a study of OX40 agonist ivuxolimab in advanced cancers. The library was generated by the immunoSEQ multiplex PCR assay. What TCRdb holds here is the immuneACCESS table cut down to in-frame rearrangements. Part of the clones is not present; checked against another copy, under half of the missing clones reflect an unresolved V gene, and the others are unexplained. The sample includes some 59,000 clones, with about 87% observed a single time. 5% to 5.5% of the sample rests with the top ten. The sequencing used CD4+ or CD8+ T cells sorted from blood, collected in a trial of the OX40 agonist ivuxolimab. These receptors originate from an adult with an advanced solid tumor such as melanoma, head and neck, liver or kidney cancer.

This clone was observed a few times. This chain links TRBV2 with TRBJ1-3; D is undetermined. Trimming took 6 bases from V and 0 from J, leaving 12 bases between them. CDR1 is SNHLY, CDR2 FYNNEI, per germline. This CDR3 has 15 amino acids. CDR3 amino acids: CASRWNTYSGNTIYF. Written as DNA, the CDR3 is TGTGCCAGCAGGTGGAACACGTACTCTGGAAACACCATATATTTT.

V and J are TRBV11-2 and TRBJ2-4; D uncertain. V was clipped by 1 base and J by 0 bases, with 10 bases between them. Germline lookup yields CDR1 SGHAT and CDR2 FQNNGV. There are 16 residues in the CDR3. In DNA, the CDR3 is TGTGCCAGCAGCTTAGGATTGGTTCTAGCCAAAAACATTCAGTACTTC. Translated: CASSLGLVLAKNIQYF.

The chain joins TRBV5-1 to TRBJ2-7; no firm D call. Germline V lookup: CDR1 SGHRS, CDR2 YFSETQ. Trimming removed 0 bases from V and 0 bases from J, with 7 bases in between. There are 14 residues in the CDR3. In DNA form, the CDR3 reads TGCGCCAGCAGCTTGGTCGTCACCTCCTACGAGCAGTACTTC. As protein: CASSLVVTSYEQYF.

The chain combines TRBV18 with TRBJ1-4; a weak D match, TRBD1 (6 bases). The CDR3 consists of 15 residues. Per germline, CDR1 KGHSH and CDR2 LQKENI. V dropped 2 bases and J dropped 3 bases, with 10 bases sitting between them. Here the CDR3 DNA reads TGTGCCAGCTCACCATCCCGGACAGCTAATGAAAAACTGTTTTTT. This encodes CASSPSRTANEKLFF.

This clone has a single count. The CDR3 DNA is TGTGCCAGCAGCCGGAGCGGGGCGGGTACGCAGTATTTT. Its translation is CASSRSGAGTQYF. This chain connects TRBV5-4 to TRBJ2-3; 7 nucleotides agree with TRBD2. Germline V gene sequence: CDR1 SGHNT, CDR2 YYREEE (reference sequence). The junction had 7 bases not matched to a gene; V was cut back by 4 bases and J by 8 bases. The CDR3 is 13 residues long. The full variable domain, in which reference TRBV5-4 and TRBJ2-3 provide the parts outside the CDR3, is ETGVTQSPTHLIKTRGQQVTLRCSSQSGHNTVSWYQQALGQGPQFIFQYYREEENGRGNFPPRFSGLQFPNYSSELNVNALELDDSALYLCASSRSGAGTQYFGPGTRLTVL.

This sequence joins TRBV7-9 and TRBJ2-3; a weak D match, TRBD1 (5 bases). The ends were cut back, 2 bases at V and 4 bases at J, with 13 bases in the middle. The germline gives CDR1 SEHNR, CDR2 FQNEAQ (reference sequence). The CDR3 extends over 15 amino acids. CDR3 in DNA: TGTGCCAGCAGCTTAAGGGCAGGGTGGGCAGATACGCAGTATTTT. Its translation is CASSLRAGWADTQYF.

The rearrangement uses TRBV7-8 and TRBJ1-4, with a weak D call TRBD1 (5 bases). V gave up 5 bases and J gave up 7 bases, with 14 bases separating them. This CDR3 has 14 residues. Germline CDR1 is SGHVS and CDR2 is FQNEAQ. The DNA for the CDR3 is TGTGCCAGCAGCCGTGGGGGGTCAGGTGAAAAACTGTTTTTT. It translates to CASSRGGSGEKLFF.

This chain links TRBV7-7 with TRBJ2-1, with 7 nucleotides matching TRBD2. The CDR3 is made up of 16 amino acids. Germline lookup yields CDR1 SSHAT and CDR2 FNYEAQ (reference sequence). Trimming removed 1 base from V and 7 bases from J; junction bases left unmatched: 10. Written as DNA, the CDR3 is TGTGCCAGCAGCTTAGGCCTCCCAGCGGGATTGAATGAGCAGTTCTTC. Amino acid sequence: CASSLGLPAGLNEQFF.

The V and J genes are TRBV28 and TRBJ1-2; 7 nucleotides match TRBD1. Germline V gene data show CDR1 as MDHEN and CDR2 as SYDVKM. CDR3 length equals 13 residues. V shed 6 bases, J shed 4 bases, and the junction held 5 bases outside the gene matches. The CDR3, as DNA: TGTGCCAGCAGGGTCACAGGGGTCTATGGCTACACCTTC. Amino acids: CASRVTGVYGYTF.

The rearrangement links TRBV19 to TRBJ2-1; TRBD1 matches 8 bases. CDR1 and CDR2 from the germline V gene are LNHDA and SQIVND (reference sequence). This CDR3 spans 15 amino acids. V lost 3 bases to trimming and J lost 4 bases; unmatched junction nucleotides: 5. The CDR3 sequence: CASSIPGQGYNEQFF. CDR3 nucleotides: TGTGCCAGTAGTATCCCCGGACAGGGTTACAATGAGCAGTTCTTC.

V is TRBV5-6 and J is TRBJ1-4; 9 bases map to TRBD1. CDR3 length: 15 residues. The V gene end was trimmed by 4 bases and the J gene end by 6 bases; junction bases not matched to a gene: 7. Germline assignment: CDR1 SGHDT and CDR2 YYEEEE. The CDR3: CASSLQGATHEKLFF. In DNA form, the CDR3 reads TGTGCCAGCAGCCTACAGGGGGCAACCCATGAAAAACTGTTTTTT.

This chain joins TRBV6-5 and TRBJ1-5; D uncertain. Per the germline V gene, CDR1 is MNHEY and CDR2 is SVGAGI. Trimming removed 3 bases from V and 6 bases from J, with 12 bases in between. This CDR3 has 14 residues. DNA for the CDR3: TGTGCCAGCAGTTATCCCCGGTCCGGTCAGCCCCAGCATTTT. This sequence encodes CASSYPRSGQPQHF.

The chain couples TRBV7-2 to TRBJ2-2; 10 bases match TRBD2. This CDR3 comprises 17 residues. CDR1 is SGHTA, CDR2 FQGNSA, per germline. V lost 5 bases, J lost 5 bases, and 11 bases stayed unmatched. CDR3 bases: TGTGCCAGCAGCCCCCGTTTAGCGGGAGGTAGGACCGGGGAGCTGTTTTTT. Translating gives CASSPRLAGGRTGELFF.

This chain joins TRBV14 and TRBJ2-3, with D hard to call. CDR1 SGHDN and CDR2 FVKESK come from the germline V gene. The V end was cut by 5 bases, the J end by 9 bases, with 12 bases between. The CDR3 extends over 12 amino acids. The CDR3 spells CASSASSYTQYF. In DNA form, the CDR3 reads TGTGCCAGCAGCGCCTCGAGCTACACGCAGTATTTT.

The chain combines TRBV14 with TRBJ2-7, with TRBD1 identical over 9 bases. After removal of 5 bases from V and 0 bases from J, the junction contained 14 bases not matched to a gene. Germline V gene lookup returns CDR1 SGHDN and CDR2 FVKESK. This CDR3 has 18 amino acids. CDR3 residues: CASSLRKGGQGPSYEQYF. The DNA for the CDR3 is TGTGCCAGCAGCTTACGAAAGGGTGGACAGGGGCCCTCCTACGAGCAGTACTTC.

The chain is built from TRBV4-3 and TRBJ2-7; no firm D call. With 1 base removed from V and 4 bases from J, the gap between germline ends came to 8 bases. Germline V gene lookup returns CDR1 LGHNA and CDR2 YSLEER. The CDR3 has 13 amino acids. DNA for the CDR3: TGCGCCAGCAGCCAAGGAACCAATTACGAGCAGTACTTC. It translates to CASSQGTNYEQYF.

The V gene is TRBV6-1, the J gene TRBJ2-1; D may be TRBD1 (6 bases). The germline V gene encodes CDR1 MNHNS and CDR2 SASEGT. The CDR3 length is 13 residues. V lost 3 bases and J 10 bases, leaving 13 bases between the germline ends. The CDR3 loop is CASSEGATSEQFF. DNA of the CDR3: TGTGCCAGCAGTGAGGGGGCTACCTCAGAGCAGTTCTTC.

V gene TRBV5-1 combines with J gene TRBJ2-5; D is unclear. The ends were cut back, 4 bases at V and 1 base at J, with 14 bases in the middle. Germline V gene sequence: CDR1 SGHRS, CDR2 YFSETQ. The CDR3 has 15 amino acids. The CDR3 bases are TGCGCCAGCAGCATGGCCCCAACTTCCCAAGAGACCCAGTACTTC. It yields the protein CASSMAPTSQETQYF.

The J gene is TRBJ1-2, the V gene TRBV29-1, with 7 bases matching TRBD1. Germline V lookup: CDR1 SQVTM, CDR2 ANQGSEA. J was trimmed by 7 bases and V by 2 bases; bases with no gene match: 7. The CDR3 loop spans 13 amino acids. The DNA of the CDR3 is TGCAGCGTTGAAACCCCCGGGACAGCTGGCTACACCTTC. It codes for CSVETPGTAGYTF.

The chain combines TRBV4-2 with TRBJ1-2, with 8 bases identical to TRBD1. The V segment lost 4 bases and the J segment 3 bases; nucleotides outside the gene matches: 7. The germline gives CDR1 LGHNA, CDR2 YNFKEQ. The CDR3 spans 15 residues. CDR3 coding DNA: TGTGCCAGCAGCCCATCAGCGGGACAGGACTATGGCTACACCTTC. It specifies CASSPSAGQDYGYTF.

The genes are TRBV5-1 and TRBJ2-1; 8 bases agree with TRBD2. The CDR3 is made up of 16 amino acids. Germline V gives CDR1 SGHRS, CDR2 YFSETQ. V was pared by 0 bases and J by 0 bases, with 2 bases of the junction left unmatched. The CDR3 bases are TGCGCCAGCAGCTTGGCGGGGGGGAACTCCTACAATGAGCAGTTCTTC. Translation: CASSLAGGNSYNEQFF.

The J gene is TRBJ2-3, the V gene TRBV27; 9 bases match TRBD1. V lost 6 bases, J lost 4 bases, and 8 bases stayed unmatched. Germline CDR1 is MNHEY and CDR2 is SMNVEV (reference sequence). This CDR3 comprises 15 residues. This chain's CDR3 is CASRNRDRDPDTQYF. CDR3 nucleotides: TGTGCCAGCAGAAACCGGGACAGGGATCCAGATACGCAGTATTTT.

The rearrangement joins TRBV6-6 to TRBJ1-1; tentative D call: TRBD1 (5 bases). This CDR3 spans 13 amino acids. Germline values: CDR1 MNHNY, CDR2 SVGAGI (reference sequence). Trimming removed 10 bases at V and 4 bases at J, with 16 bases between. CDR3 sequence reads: CATMIRVGTEAFF. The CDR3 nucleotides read TGTGCCACCATGATCAGGGTAGGCACTGAAGCTTTCTTT.

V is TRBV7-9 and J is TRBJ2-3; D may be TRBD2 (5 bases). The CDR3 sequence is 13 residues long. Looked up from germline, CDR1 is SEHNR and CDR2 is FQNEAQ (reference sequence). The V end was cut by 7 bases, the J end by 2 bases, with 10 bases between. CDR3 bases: TGTGCCAGCACCCGGGGTACCACAGATACGCAGTATTTT. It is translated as CASTRGTTDTQYF.

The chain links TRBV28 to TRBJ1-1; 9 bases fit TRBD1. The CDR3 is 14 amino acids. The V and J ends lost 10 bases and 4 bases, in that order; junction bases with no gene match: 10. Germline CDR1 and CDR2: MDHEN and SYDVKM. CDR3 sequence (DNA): TGTGCCATTGAGGGACAGGGTTGGGTCACTGAAGCTTTCTTT. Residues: CAIEGQGWVTEAFF.

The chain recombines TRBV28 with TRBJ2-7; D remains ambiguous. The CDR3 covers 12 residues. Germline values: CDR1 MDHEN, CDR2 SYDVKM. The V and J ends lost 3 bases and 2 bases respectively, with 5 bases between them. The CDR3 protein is CASSLMAYEQYF. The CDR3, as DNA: TGTGCCAGCAGTTTGATGGCCTACGAGCAGTACTTC.

In nucleotides, the CDR3 is TGTGCCAGCAGCCAAGAGACCACCTTAGGCACAGATACGCAGTATTTT. Encoded protein: CASSQETTLGTDTQYF. This sequence joins TRBV4-2 and TRBJ2-3; no clear D. Germline V CDR1 and CDR2: LGHNA, YNFKEQ. The length of the CDR3 is 16 residues. V dropped 0 bases and J dropped 1 base, with 11 bases sitting between them.

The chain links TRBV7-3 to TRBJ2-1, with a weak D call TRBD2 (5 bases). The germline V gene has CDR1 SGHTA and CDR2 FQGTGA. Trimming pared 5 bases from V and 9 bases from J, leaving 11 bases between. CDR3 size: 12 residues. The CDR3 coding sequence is TGTGCCAGCAGCAAAGGACGGGGTGAGCAGTTCTTC. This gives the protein CASSKGRGEQFF.

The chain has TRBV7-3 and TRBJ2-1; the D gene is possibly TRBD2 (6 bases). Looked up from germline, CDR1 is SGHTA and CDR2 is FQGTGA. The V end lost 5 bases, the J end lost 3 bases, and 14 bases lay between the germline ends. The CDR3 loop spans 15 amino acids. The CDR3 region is CASSMTREFYNEQFF. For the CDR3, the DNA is TGTGCCAGCAGCATGACACGGGAGTTCTACAATGAGCAGTTCTTC.